This TCR beta chain was observed in a study of T cell repertoires in cytomegalovirus infection (dated by TCRdb to the late 2010s). Concerning the study at large: Donor HLA type was relevant to the analysis, because carriage of CMV infection together with the matching HLA type was indicated by public TCR beta signatures. Overall study results and their limits: The ex vivo response was dominated by HLA-C-restricted CMV-specific TCR beta clonotypes, which also provided the single most frequent clonotype in two of eight donors. In both this cohort and an independent cohort of several hundred donors, the cumulative frequency of public TCR beta family members distinguished carriers of CMV infection plus the relevant HLA type.

With respect to this clonotype: The specificity of this receptor is unknown. The input lacks base qualities; no much larger clone sits a single base away.

The germline V gene supplies CDR1 MDHEN and CDR2 SYDVKM. Measured from the cysteine to the phenylalanine, the CDR3 is 16 residues long. The only DNA kept is the CDR3, 48 bases in frame from the first base. Trimming takes 6 bases from V and 0 bases from J, and the germline ends sit 18 bases apart. The sample was run on an Illumina HiSeq 1500. TCRdb redid the processing of the public reads, applying fastp at Q25 and MiXCR, and retained in-frame beta chains. Rows merge per CDR3 protein into single entries with the most common DNA and genes. The sample table shows 400,000 or so distinct CDR3 sequences, and 15% to 20% are seen once. The ten largest clones represent 7.5% to 9% of the sample.

The receptor comes from a human donor in good health (CMV status not recorded). Some clones in this sample may be carry-over from other donors' samples. The specimen was PBMCs. In this chain, TRBV28 is recombined with TRBJ2-7; the D region possibly corresponds to TRBD2 (5 bases align). The DNA is TGTGCCAGCAGCCGATATACAGCGGTCAGCTCCTACGAGCAGTACTTC. It translates to CASSRYTAVSSYEQYF.